The T cell receptor (beta chain) described here comes from a study of Tregs in tolerant kidney transplant recipients. This CDR3 comprises 15 residues. Trimming cost V 3 bases and J 4 bases, with 13 bases left between them. The germline gives CDR1 LNHDA, CDR2 SQIVND (reference sequence). Concerning this clone: Read coverage stops 3 residues before the CDR3 terminus; the germline J gene supplies the remainder.

The protocol was immunoSEQ multiplex PCR, while the TCRdb copy is restricted to in-frame clones and leaves out a portion. Its clone listing holds 30,000 or so clones. The chain is built from TRBV19 and TRBJ2-1; TRBD2 is a possible D gene (6 bases). The specimen comprised CD8+ T cells from blood, sampled before the transplant. The clonotype comes from a human donor who received a combined kidney and bone marrow transplant. CDR3: CASSIFGTVYNEQFF. The sequenced CDR3 bases are TGTGCCAGTAGTATCTTCGGGACTGTATACAATGAG. Full variable domain (missing parts from reference TRBV19 and TRBJ2-1): DGGITQSPKYLFRKEGQNVTLSCEQNLNHDAMYWYRQDPGQGLRLIYYSQIVNDFQKGDIAEGYSVSREKKESFPLTVTSAQKNPTAFYLCASSIFGTVYNEQFFGPGTRLTVL.